A selection of T cell receptor beta chains follows, all from one sample in a study of OX40 agonist ivuxolimab in advanced cancers. The table came from immunoSEQ multiplex PCR; TCRdb's copy has only in-frame clones and leaves some out. Counted here are 45,000 to 60,000 clones, 88% occurring once; the ten biggest clones make up about 7.8%. The specimen was CD4+ or CD8+ T cells sorted from blood, collected in a trial of the OX40 agonist ivuxolimab. Receptors originate from an adult with an advanced solid tumor such as melanoma, head and neck, liver or kidney cancer. CDR3s include the opening cysteine and the closing phenylalanine or tryptophan. The D gene is left open where the match is weak. Clone size, where shown, is once, few, many, or a class for clones that have expanded.

TRBV7-9	-	TRBJ2-2	-	TGTGCCAGCAGCAGTCCCGGGGAGCTGTTTTTT	CASSSPGELFF
TRBV10-1	TRBD2	TRBJ2-3	-	TGCGCCAGCAGCGCCGGGACTAGCGCGGGGAGCACAGATACGCAGTATTTT	CASSAGTSAGSTDTQYF
TRBV10-1	-	TRBJ1-5	few	TGCGCCAGCAGGGGGAGACAGGATGGAAGACAGCCCCAGCATTTT	CASRGRQDGRQPQHF
TRBV19	-	TRBJ1-5	-	TGTGCCAGTAGTATGGGGCTGGGGAGCAATCAGCCCCAGCATTTT	CASSMGLGSNQPQHF
TRBV7-9	-	TRBJ1-1	-	TGTGCCAGCCTCGGACAGTCGAACACTGAAGCTTTCTTT	CASLGQSNTEAFF
TRBV7-2	TRBD2	TRBJ2-3	-	TGTGCCAGCAGCTCCGGACTAGCGGGAGGGCCCGTGTCAGATACGCAGTATTTT	CASSSGLAGGPVSDTQYF
TRBV9	-	TRBJ2-5	-	TGTGCCAGCAGCGTAGGGACACAAGAGACCCAGTACTTC	CASSVGTQETQYF
TRBV4-2	-	TRBJ2-7	once	TGTGCCAGCAGCCAAGACCCCTCAGGACCCGGTGCTACCGAGCAGTACTTC	CASSQDPSGPGATEQYF
TRBV10-2	TRBD1	TRBJ2-5	-	TGCGCCAGCAGTACAGGGGGCGCAGCGGAGACCCAGTACTTC	CASSTGGAAETQYF
TRBV7-2	TRBD2	TRBJ2-3	-	TGTGCCAGCAGCTCGGGGACTAGCGGATACACAGATACGCAGTATTTT	CASSSGTSGYTDTQYF
TRBV5-8	TRBD2	TRBJ2-1	once	TGTGCCAGCAGCCCCATATTCGGGGGCCGAACTAGCGGGAATCATGAGCAGTTCTTC	CASSPIFGGRTSGNHEQFF
TRBV9	-	TRBJ2-5	once	TGTGCCAGCAGCGAAAGGGGGCAAGAGACCCAGTACTTC	CASSERGQETQYF
TRBV27	TRBD1	TRBJ1-6	-	TGTGCCAGCAGATGGACAGGGAATTCACCCCTCCACTTT	CASRWTGNSPLHF
TRBV6-5	TRBD2	TRBJ2-1	-	TGTGCCAGCAGTTTCCTCCGGACTAGCGGCTACAATGAGCAGTTCTTC	CASSFLRTSGYNEQFF
TRBV30	TRBD1	TRBJ2-7	-	TGTGCCTGCATTTTAGGGACAGGGGTAAGAGAGCAGTACTTC	CACILGTGVREQYF
TRBV5-1	-	TRBJ1-3	-	TGCGCCAGCAGCATGGACGGGGGAAACACCATATATTTT	CASSMDGGNTIYF
TRBV7-3	TRBD1	TRBJ2-2	-	TGTGCCAGCAGCTTAGGGACAGGGGATCCCGGGGAGCTGTTTTTT	CASSLGTGDPGELFF
TRBV7-3	TRBD2	TRBJ2-5	-	TGTGCCAGCAGCTTAACTAGCGGGCTTGGAGAGACCCAGTACTTC	CASSLTSGLGETQYF
TRBV5-4	-	TRBJ2-3	-	TGTGCCAGCAGCTTGGGAGGGCCACGCACGCAGTATTTT	CASSLGGPRTQYF
TRBV28	-	TRBJ1-1	-	TGTGCCAGCAGTTTATTGATGTGGGGGCCCTTGAACACTGAAGCTTTCTTT	CASSLLMWGPLNTEAFF
TRBV7-2	TRBD2	TRBJ2-2	-	TGTGCCAGCAGCTTACTGGGACTAGCGAACACCGGGGAGCTGTTTTTT	CASSLLGLANTGELFF
TRBV18	-	TRBJ2-7	-	TGTGCCAGCTCACCAAGGCAGGGGTGGACCTACGAGCAGTACTTC	CASSPRQGWTYEQYF
TRBV7-3	TRBD1	TRBJ2-1	-	TGTGCCAGCAGCCGCGACAGGGGCCCCTACAATGAGCAGTTCTTC	CASSRDRGPYNEQFF
TRBV7-9	TRBD1	TRBJ1-1	-	TGTGCCAGCAGCCCTGGGGACAGAGAAAATGAAGCTTTCTTT	CASSPGDRENEAFF
TRBV9	-	TRBJ2-1	-	TGTGCCAGCAGCGTAGCGGGTCGCAATGAGCAGTTCTTC	CASSVAGRNEQFF
TRBV27	-	TRBJ2-5	-	TGTGCCAGCAGTTTGCCCCCGCCAGGGGAGACCCAGTACTTC	CASSLPPPGETQYF
TRBV28	TRBD1	TRBJ1-5	-	TGTGCCAGCAGATCACCCGGGACAGATTTCTATAGCAATCAGCCCCAGCATTTT	CASRSPGTDFYSNQPQHF